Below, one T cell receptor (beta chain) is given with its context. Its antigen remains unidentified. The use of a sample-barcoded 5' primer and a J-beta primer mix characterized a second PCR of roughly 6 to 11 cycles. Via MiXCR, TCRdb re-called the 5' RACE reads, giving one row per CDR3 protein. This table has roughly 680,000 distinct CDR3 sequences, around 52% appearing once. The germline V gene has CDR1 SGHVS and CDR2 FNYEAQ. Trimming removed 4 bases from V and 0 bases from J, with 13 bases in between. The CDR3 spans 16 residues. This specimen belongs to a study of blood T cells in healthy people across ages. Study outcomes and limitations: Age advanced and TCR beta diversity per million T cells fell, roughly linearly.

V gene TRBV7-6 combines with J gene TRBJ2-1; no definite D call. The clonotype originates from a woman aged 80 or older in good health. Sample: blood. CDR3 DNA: TGTGCCAGCAGCTCGTTGCCCGTTAGCTCCTACAATGAGCAGTTCTTC. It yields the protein CASSSLPVSSYNEQFF.